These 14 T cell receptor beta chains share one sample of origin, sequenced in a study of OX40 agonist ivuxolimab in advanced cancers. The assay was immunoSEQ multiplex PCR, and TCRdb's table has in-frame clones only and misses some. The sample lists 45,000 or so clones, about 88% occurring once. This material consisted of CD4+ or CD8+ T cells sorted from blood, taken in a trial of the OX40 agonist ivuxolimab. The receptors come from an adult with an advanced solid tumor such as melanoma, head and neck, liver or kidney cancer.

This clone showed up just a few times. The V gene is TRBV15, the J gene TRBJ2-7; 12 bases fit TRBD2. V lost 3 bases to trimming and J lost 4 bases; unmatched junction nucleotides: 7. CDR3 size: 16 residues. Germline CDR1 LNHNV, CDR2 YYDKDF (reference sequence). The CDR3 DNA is TGTGCCACCAGCAGCACCCTGACTAGCGGGAGATACGAGCAGTACTTC. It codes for CATSSTLTSGRYEQYF.

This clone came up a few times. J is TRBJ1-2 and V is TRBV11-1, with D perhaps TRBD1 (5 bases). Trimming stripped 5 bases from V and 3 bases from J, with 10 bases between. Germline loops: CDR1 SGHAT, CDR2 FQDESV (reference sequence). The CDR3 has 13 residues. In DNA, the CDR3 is TGTGCCAGCAGCCCAGTGGGGGACTATGGCTACACCTTC. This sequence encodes CASSPVGDYGYTF.

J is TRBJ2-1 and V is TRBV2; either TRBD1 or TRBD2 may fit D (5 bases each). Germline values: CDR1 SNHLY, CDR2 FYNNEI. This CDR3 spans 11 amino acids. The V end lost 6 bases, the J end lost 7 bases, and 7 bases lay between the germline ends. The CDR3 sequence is CASRGENEQFF. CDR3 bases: TGTGCCAGCAGGGGGGAAAATGAGCAGTTCTTC.

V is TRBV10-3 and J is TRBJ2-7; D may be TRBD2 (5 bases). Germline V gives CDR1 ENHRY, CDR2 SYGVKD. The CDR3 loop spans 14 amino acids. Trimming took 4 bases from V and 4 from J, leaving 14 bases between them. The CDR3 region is CAISVLERRYEQYF. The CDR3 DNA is TGTGCCATCAGTGTATTGGAGCGGAGATACGAGCAGTACTTC.

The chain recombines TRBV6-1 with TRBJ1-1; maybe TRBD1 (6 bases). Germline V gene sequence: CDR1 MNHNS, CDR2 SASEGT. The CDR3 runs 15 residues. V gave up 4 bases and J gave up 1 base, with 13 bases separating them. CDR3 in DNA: TGTGCCAGCAGTGCGGTTATGACAGGGAACACTGAAGCTTTCTTT. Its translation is CASSAVMTGNTEAFF.

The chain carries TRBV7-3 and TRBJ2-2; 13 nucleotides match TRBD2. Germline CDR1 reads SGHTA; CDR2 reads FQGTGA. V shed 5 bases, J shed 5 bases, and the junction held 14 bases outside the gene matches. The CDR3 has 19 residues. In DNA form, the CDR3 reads TGTGCCAGCAGCCCGACCCACCGCGGACTAGCGGGAGTAACCGGGGAGCTGTTTTTT. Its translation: CASSPTHRGLAGVTGELFF.

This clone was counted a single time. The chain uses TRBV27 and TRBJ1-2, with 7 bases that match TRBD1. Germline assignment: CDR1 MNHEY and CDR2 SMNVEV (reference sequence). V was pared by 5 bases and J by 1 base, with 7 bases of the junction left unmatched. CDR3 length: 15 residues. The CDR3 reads CASSRQGVFNYGYTF. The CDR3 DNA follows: TGTGCCAGCAGTCGGCAGGGGGTTTTTAACTATGGCTACACCTTC.

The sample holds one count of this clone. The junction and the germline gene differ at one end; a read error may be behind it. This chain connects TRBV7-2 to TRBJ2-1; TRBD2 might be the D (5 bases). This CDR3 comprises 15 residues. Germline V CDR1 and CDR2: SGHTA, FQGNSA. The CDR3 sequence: CASRLGGPPYNEQFF. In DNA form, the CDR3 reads TGTGCCAGCAGGTTAGGAGGACCTCCTTACAATGAGCAGTTCTTC.

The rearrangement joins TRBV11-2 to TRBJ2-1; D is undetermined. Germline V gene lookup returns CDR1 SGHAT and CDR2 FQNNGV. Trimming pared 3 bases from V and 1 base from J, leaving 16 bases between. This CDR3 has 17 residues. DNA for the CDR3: TGTGCCAGCAGCTTTAGAGCAGACCGGATTTCCTACAATGAGCAGTTCTTC. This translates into CASSFRADRISYNEQFF.

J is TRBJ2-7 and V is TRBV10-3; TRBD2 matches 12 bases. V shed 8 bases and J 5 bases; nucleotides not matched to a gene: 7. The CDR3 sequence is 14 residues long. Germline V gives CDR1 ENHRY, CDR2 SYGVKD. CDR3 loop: CAIAASGRDDEQYF. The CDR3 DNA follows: TGTGCCATCGCGGCTAGCGGGAGGGACGACGAGCAGTACTTC.

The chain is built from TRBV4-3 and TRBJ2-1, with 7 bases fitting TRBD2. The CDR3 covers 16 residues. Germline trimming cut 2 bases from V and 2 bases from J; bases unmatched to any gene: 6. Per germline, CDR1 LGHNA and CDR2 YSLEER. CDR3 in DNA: TGCGCCAGCAGCCAATCCCCTAGCGGAGCCTACAATGAGCAGTTCTTC. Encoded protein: CASSQSPSGAYNEQFF.

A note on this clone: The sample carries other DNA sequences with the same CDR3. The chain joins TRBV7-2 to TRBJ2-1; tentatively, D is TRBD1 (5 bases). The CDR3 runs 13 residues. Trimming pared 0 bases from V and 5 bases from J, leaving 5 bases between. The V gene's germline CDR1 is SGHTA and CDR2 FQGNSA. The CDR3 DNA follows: TGTGCCAGCAGCTTAGCCAGGGACAATGAGCAGTTCTTC. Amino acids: CASSLARDNEQFF. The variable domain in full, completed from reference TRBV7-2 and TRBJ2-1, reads GAGVSQSPSNKVTEKGKDVELRCDPISGHTALYWYRQSLGQGLEFLIYFQGNSAPDKSGLPSDRFSAERTGGSVSTLTIQRTQQEDSAVYLCASSLARDNEQFFGPGTRLTVL.

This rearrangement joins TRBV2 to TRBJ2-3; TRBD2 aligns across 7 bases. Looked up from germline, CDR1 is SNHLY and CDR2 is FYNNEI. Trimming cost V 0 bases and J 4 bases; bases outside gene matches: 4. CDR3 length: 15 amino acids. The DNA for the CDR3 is TGTGCCAGCAGTGAAGCAGCGGGATACGCAGATACGCAGTATTTT. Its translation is CASSEAAGYADTQYF.

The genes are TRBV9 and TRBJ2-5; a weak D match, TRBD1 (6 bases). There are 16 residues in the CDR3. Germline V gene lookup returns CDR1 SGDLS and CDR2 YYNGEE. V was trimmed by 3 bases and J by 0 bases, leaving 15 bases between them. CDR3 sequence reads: CASSAGVGQNQETQYF. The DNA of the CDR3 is TGTGCCAGCAGCGCCGGGGTCGGACAGAACCAAGAGACCCAGTACTTC.